Sequencing of this T cell receptor beta chain was carried out in a study of T cells after yellow fever vaccination. Study-wide results and caveats: Weaker, the secondary response peaked sooner, at day 5 versus 15.

In making TCR cDNA, 5'RACE template switching added a universal primer site and UMIs to it. In TCRdb, the 5' RACE reads were re-called with MiXCR into one record per CDR3 protein. In the table there are about 330,000 distinct CDR3 sequences, about 4% of which are singletons. Germline CDR1 is SGHNT and CDR2 is YYREEE (reference sequence). Losses at the gene ends were 4 bases for V and 4 bases for J; bases not matched to a gene: 8. This CDR3 region has 15 residues. This clonotype was detected many times. Its antigen remains unidentified. The TCR sequence derives from a man between 18 and 35 years old who received the YFV17D yellow fever vaccine. The chain has TRBV5-4 and TRBJ1-2, with 9 bases that match TRBD1. The specimen was PBMCs, collected 5 days after the yellow fever booster vaccination. The CDR3 protein is CASSLSGQGPYGYTF. For the CDR3, the DNA is TGTGCCAGCAGCCTATCGGGACAGGGCCCCTATGGCTACACCTTC. The complete variable domain, with remaining parts taken from reference TRBV5-4 and TRBJ1-2, reads ETGVTQSPTHLIKTRGQQVTLRCSSQSGHNTVSWYQQALGQGPQFIFQYYREEENGRGNFPPRFSGLQFPNYSSELNVNALELDDSALYLCASSLSGQGPYGYTFGSGTRLTVV.